This T cell receptor beta chain stems from a study of T-cell reconstitution after alpha-beta-depleted transplantation in children (TCRdb year 2016). Background for the entire study: Using TCR repertoire profiling, the study followed T-cell immune reconstitution in a quantitative way in children after TCRalphabeta/CD19-depleted allogeneic hematopoietic cell transplantation. What the work shows at the level of the full study, not this receptor alone: In some patients, high TCRbeta diversity at day 60 was attributed to recipient T cells and intrathymic progenitors that had survived conditioning. The apparently early alphabetaT-cell count recovery about two months after transplant was reportedly dependent on only several hundred rapidly expanded clones derived from non-depleted graft cells. The frequencies of hyperexpanded clones fell over the following months, and after one year, T-cell counts and TCRbeta diversity were mostly attributed to newly produced T cells.

The CDR3 covers 14 residues, taking in both the cysteine and the phenylalanine. The only DNA kept is the CDR3, 42 bases in frame from the first base. Per the germline V gene, MNHNS is the CDR1 and SASEGT is the CDR2. Germline trimming: 6 bases from V, 5 bases from J; junction bases outside gene matches: 6. The library came from PCR. TCRdb shows the sequencer as Illumina HiSeq 2500. Molecular barcoding was employed in the preparation of TCR libraries, with unique molecular identifiers being used to normalize TCRbeta repertoire quantification. TCRdb passed the public sequencing reads through fastp at Q25 and MiXCR, retaining productive beta sequences. Each CDR3 protein appears once, grouped with its most common genes and DNA. The sample table lists about 250,000 distinct CDR3 sequences, about 24% of them with a count of one. About 5% of the sample is held by the ten biggest clonotypes. According to the study, the label for this sample's treatment or condition signals: allogeneic hematopoietic cell transplantation with graft depleted of TCRalphabeta T cells and CD19 B cells. Transplant recipients were children who received TCRalphabeta/CD19-depleted allogeneic hematopoietic cell grafts.

This clonotype was found a few times. The specificity of this receptor is unknown. Per-base qualities were not stored, and no clone one base away is much larger. The rearranged segments are TRBV6-1 and TRBJ1-5; 8 of the junction bases match TRBD1. The sequences come from PBMCs, mostly from graft donor cells, collected 360 days after TCRalphabeta/CD19-depleted stem cell transplant. The sequence was obtained from a female patient younger than 10 who had a stem cell transplant for congenital amegakaryocytic thrombocytopenia, so the T cells may come from the graft donor. CDR3 reads: CASRHRGTDQPQHF. The DNA reads as follows: TGTGCCAGCAGACACAGGGGGACGGATCAGCCCCAGCATTTT.